Listed here is a single T cell receptor (beta chain). The target antigen is unknown. The data stem from a study of shared clonotypes between healthy human individuals. Whole-study results and caveats: In a handful of donors, around 5.5% of naive CD4 clonotypes appeared in common.

Subsets obtained from CD4+ cells comprised CD45RA+ naive and CD45RA-negative memory cells. Germline V CDR1 and CDR2: SGDLS, YYNGEE. V lost 0 bases and J 0 bases, leaving 15 bases between the germline ends. This CDR3 has 18 amino acids. Measured with immunoSEQ multiplex PCR; TCRdb has only the in-frame clones, and not every one. The sample contains over a million clones, roughly 96% of which appear only once. The sequence derives from a young man in good health. The chain links TRBV9 to TRBJ1-4; D is ambiguous. What was sequenced was naive CD4+ T cells sorted from blood. As to subset: CD45RA+ positively selected. CDR3 sequence reads: CASSVGWNPKATNEKLFF. The CDR3 nucleotides read TGTGCCAGCAGCGTAGGCTGGAACCCTAAGGCAACTAATGAAAAACTGTTTTTT. Filled out from reference TRBV9 and TRBJ1-4, the complete variable domain reads DSGVTQTPKHLITATGQRVTLRCSPRSGDLSVYWYQQSLDQGLQFLIQYYNGEERAKGNILERFSAQQFPDLHSELNLSSLELGDSALYFCASSVGWNPKATNEKLFFGSGTQLSVL.